This T cell receptor beta chain was captured by sequencing in a study of T-cell memory formation after mild COVID-19. Regarding the study as a whole: Among contracting clones, CD4+ were mainly CM/EM and CD8+ enriched in EMRA.

Between the trimmed V and J ends, which lost 2 bases and 4 bases, there was a span of 8 bases. The CDR3 has 13 residues. One entry per CDR3 protein, called by TCRdb with MiXCR from the 5' RACE reads. The sample consists of some 150,000 distinct CDR3 sequences, approximately 5.7% of them appearing once. This clonotype was seen repeatedly, ten times or more. Its specificity is not known. This rearrangement joins TRBV12-3 or TRBV12-4 to TRBJ1-2; D uncertain. Sample: PBMCs or a T cell subset sorted from them (not recorded which). This receptor was identified in an adult woman who had mild COVID-19 (a few samples of this study predate the infection). Cell type and time point are not known. This CDR3 is CASSLKRGYGYTF. As DNA, the CDR3 is TGTGCCAGCAGTTTAAAGCGGGGCTATGGCTACACCTTC.